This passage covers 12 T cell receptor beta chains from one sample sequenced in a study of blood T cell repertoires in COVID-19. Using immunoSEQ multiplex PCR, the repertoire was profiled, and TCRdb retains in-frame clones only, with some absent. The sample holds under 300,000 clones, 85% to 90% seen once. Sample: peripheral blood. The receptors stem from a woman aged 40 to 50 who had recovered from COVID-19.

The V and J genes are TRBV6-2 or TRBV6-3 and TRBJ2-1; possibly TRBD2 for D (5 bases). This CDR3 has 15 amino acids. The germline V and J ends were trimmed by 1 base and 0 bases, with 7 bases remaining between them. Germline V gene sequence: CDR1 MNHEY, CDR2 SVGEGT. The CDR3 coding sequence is TGTGCCAGCAGTTACTTTACTAGCTCCTACAATGAGCAGTTCTTC. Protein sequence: CASSYFTSSYNEQFF.

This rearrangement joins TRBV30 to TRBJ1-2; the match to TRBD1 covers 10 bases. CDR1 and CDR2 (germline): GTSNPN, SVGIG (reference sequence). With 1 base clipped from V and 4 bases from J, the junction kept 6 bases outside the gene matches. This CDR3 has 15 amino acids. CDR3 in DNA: TGTGCCTGGAGTGCCCCGACAGGGGGCGGCTATGGCTACACCTTC. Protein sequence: CAWSAPTGGGYGYTF. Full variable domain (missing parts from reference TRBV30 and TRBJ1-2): SQTIHQWPATLVQPVGSPLSLECTVEGTSNPNLYWYRQAAGRGLQLLFYSVGIGQISSEVPQNLSASRPQDRQFILSSKKLLLSDSGFYLCAWSAPTGGGYGYTFGSGTRLTVV.

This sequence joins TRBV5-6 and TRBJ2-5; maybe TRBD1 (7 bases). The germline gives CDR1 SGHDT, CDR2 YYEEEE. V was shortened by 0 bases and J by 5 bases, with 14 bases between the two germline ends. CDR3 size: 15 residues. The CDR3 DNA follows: TGTGCCAGCAGCTTGGCAGGTCCAGGGGGGGAGACCCAGTACTTC. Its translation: CASSLAGPGGETQYF.

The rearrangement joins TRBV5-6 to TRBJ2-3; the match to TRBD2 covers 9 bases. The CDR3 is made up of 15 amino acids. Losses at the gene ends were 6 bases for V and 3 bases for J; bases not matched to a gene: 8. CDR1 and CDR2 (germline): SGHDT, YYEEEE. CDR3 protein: CASTSRTSVTDTQYF. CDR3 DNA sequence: TGTGCCAGCACCTCCCGGACTAGCGTGACAGATACGCAGTATTTT.

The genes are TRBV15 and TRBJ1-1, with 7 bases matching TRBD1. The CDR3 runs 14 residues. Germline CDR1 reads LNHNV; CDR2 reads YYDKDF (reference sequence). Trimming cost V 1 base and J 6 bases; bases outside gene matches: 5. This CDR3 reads CATSRGGTVAEAFF. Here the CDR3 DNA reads TGTGCCACCAGCAGAGGTGGGACAGTAGCTGAAGCTTTCTTT.

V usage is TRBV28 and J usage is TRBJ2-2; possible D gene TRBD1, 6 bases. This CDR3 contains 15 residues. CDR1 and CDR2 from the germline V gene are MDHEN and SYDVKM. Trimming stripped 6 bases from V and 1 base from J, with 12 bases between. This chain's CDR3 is CASSTGWGNTGELFF. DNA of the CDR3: TGTGCCAGCAGCACAGGGTGGGGGAACACCGGGGAGCTGTTTTTT.

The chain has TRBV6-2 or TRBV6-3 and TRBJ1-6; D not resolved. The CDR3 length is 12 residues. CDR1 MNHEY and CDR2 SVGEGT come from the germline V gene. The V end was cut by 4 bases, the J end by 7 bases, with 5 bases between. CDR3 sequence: CASSFQNSPLHF. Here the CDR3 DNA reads TGTGCCAGCAGTTTCCAGAATTCACCCCTCCACTTT.

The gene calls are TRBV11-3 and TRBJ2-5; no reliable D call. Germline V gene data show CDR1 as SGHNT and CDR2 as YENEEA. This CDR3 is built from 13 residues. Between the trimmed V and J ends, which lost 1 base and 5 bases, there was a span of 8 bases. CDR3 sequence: CASSLAPGETQYF. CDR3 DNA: TGTGCCAGCAGCTTAGCCCCTGGCGAGACCCAGTACTTC.

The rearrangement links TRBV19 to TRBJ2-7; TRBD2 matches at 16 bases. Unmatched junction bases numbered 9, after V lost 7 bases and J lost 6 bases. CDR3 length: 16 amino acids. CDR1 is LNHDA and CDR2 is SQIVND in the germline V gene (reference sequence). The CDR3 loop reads CASTPGTSGRAREQYF. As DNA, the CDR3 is TGTGCCAGTACCCCCGGGACTAGCGGGAGGGCACGCGAGCAGTACTTC.

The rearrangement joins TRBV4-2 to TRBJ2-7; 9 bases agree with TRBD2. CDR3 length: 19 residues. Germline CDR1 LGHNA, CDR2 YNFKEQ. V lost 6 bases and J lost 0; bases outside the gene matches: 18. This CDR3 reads CASRLTRWSSSGASYEQYF. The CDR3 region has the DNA TGTGCCAGCAGACTGACCCGTTGGAGCTCTAGCGGGGCCTCCTACGAGCAGTACTTC.

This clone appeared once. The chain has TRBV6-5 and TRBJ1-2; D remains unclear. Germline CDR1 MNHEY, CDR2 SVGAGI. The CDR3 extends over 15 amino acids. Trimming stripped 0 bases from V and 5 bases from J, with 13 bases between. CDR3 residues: CASSYSRAGGYGYTF. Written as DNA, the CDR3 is TGTGCCAGCAGTTACTCGAGGGCCGGAGGGTATGGCTACACCTTC.

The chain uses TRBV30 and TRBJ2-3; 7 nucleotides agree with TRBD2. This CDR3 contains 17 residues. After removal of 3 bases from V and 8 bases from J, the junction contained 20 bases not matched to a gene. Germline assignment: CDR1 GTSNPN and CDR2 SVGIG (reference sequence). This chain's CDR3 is CAWSTNRLAPLRGTQYF. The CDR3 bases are TGTGCCTGGAGCACGAACCGACTAGCACCTCTAAGGGGTACGCAGTATTTT.